This T cell receptor (beta chain) was observed in a study of T cell repertoires in ileal Crohn's disease. Method: immunoSEQ multiplex PCR; TCRdb's copy keeps in-frame clones and lacks some. Among 15,000 or so clones listed, 76% were seen once. Time point of the sample: inflamed ileum from the surgical specimen. CDR1 is MNHEY and CDR2 is SMNVEV in the germline V gene (reference sequence). The CDR3 is 15 amino acids. The V and J ends lost 0 bases and 7 bases, in that order; junction bases with no gene match: 7. Sample: ileal tissue. The sequence was collected from an adult with Crohn's disease. This rearrangement joins TRBV27 to TRBJ2-7; TRBD1 aligns across 9 bases. CDR3: CASSLSGQGSREQYF. CDR3 in DNA: TGTGCCAGCAGTTTATCGGGACAGGGATCGCGGGAGCAGTACTTC.